This T cell receptor beta chain appears in the sequencing data of a study of Siglec-9 on CD8 T cells in melanoma. Study-wide results and caveats: In melanoma tumors, a Siglec-9-marked effector memory CD8+ subset reportedly appeared to accumulate.

Germline V gene lookup returns CDR1 MNHNY and CDR2 SVGAGI (reference sequence). The J segment lost 2 bases and the V segment lost 7 bases, leaving 7 bases of the junction unmatched. The CDR3 runs 15 residues. This clone was detected only once. Its target is not known. The table came from immunoSEQ multiplex PCR; TCRdb's copy has only in-frame clones and leaves some out. The sample carries around 29,000 clones, about 80% recorded once. The sequenced sample was Siglec-9- CD8+ T cells sorted from blood. The chain employs TRBV6-6 and TRBJ2-2; 7 nucleotides align to TRBD1. The TCR was taken from a human donor in good health. In DNA, the CDR3 is TGTGCCAGCATTAGACAGGGTGGCAACACCGGGGAGCTGTTTTTT. This encodes CASIRQGGNTGELFF.